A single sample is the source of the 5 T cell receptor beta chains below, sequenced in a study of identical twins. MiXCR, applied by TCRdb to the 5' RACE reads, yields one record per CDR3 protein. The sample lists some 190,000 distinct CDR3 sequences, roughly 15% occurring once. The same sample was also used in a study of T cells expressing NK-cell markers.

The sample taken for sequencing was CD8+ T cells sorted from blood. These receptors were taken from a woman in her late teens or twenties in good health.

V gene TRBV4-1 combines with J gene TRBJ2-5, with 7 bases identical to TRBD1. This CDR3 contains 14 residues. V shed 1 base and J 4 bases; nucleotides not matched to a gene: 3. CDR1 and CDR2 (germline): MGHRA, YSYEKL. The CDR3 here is CASSQVPGGETQYF. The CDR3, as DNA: TGCGCCAGCAGCCAAGTTCCAGGGGGAGAGACCCAGTACTTC.

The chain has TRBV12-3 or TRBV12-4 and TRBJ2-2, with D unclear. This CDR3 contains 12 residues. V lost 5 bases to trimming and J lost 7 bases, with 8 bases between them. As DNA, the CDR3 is TGTGCCAGCAGTCCTCAGTACGGGGAGCTGTTTTTT. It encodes CASSPQYGELFF.

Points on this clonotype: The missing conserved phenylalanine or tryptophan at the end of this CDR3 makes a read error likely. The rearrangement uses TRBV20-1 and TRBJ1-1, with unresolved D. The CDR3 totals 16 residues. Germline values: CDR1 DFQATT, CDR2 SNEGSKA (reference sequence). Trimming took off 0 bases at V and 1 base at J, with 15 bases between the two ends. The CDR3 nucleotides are TGCAGTGCTAGAGATCTTAAGCGGGTCGGGAACACTGAAGCTTTCTAT. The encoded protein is CSARDLKRVGNTEAFY.

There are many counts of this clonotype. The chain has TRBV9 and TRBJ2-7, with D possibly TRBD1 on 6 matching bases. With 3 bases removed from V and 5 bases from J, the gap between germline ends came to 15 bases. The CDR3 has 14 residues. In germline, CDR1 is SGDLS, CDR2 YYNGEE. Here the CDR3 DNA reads TGTGCCAGCAGCGAGGGGGTCCAGCTAGACGAGCAGTACTTC. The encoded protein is CASSEGVQLDEQYF.

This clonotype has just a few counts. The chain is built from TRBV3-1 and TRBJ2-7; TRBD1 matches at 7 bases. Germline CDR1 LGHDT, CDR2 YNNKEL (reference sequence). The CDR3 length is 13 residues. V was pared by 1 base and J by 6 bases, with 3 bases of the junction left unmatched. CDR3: CASSQGQGREQYF. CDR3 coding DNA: TGTGCCAGCAGCCAAGGACAGGGCCGCGAGCAGTACTTC.